A single sample gave rise to the 20 T cell receptor beta chains below, sequenced in a study of cytomegalovirus exposure and HLA in healthy donors. In the PCR, 60 Vbeta and 13 Jbeta primers were used. Profiled with immunoSEQ multiplex PCR; TCRdb holds only in-frame clones, not every one. The profile covers around 100,000 clones, with around 61% appearing a single time and roughly 2% taken by the ten largest. The sequencing sample was made of PBMCs. These receptors were collected from a woman aged 30 to 39 in good health and CMV-seronegative.

This sequence joins TRBV10-3 and TRBJ1-3, with D possibly being TRBD1 (5 bases). This CDR3 spans 14 amino acids. Between the trimmed V and J ends, which lost 4 bases and 0 bases, there was a span of 7 bases. The V gene's germline CDR1 is ENHRY and CDR2 SYGVKD. CDR3 sequence: CAISGTNSGNTIYF. For the CDR3, the DNA is TGTGCCATCAGTGGGACAAACTCTGGAAACACCATATATTTT.

This clone was counted a few times. The chain combines TRBV28 with TRBJ2-1; no reliable D call. The ends were cut back, 6 bases at V and 3 bases at J, with 18 bases in the middle. Per germline, CDR1 MDHEN and CDR2 SYDVKM. CDR3 size: 16 residues. For the CDR3, the DNA is TGTGCCAGCAGCCCTGGGCAGCATGTAGTCTACAATGAGCAGTTCTTC. Its translation: CASSPGQHVVYNEQFF.

This chain uses TRBV6-1 with TRBJ1-2, with D unresolved. The CDR3 is made up of 13 amino acids. The germline V and J ends were trimmed by 4 bases and 6 bases, with 12 bases remaining between them. Germline V CDR1 and CDR2: MNHNS, SASEGT. CDR3 region: CASSGPRFHGYTF. CDR3 in DNA: TGTGCCAGCAGTGGCCCCAGATTCCATGGCTACACCTTC.

With regard to this clone: Sequence at one end of the junction differs from germline and may be a read error. Other DNA sequences in the sample encode the same CDR3. The chain has TRBV6-1 and TRBJ1-6, with D possibly being TRBD1 (6 bases). In germline, CDR1 is MNHNS, CDR2 SASEGT. The length of the CDR3 is 18 residues. As DNA, the CDR3 is TGTGCCAGCAGTGAGGGAGGGACATCGGGCTCCTATAATTCCCCCCTCCACTTT. This translates into CASSEGGTSGSYNSPLHF.

The chain recombines TRBV14 with TRBJ1-2; D may be TRBD1 (5 bases). The germline gives CDR1 SGHDN, CDR2 FVKESK. This CDR3 spans 13 amino acids. V was pared by 1 base and J by 8 bases, with 11 bases between. The CDR3 here is CASSQAEGRGYTF. CDR3 DNA: TGTGCCAGCAGCCAAGCGGAGGGGCGCGGCTACACCTTC. Full variable domain (outside the CDR3, taken from reference TRBV14 and TRBJ1-2): EAGVTQFPSHSVIEKGQTVTLRCDPISGHDNLYWYRRVMGKEIKFLLHFVKESKQDESGMPNNRFLAERTGGTYSTLKVQPAELEDSGVYFCASSQAEGRGYTFGSGTRLTVV.

V gene TRBV4-1 combines with J gene TRBJ2-3, with 13 bases that match TRBD2. J was trimmed by 5 bases and V by 2 bases; bases with no gene match: 16. CDR1 MGHRA and CDR2 YSYEKL come from the germline V gene. CDR3 length equals 20 residues. CDR3 coding DNA: TGCGCCAGCAGCCAATCTGGACTAGCGGGAGAAGAGGGGGGAATAGATACGCAGTATTTT. It codes for CASSQSGLAGEEGGIDTQYF.

The V call is TRBV7-2, the J call TRBJ1-5; 9 nucleotides match TRBD1. Losses at the gene ends were 5 bases for V and 6 bases for J; bases not matched to a gene: 11. There are 16 residues in the CDR3. The germline V gene has CDR1 SGHTA and CDR2 FQGNSA. The CDR3 loop reads CASSPSSGTGTQPQHF. CDR3 nucleotide sequence: TGTGCCAGCAGCCCTAGTTCTGGGACAGGGACTCAGCCCCAGCATTTT.

The CDR3 bases are TGTGCCAGCAGTTACAGACAGGGGGTAAATCAGCCCCAGCATTTT. Encoded protein: CASSYRQGVNQPQHF. The chain links TRBV6-6 to TRBJ1-5, with 9 bases identical to TRBD1. V shed 2 bases, J shed 4 bases, and the junction held 3 bases outside the gene matches. This CDR3 spans 15 amino acids. CDR1 is MNHNY and CDR2 is SVGAGI in the germline V gene (reference sequence).

The chain couples TRBV9 to TRBJ2-7; 11 bases map to TRBD1. V lost 4 bases and J lost 5; bases outside the gene matches: 2. This CDR3 has 13 residues. Germline values: CDR1 SGDLS, CDR2 YYNGEE. CDR3 bases: TGTGCCAGCAGCCCGGGACAGGGGGACGAGCAGTACTTC. Protein: CASSPGQGDEQYF.

This clone was observed a few times. The chain links TRBV6-4 to TRBJ2-3; TRBD1 matches 7 bases. Germline-derived CDR1 and CDR2 are MRHNA and SNTAGT. The CDR3 covers 14 residues. Trimming at V came to 5 bases and at J to 1 base, leaving 3 bases not matched to a gene. CDR3 DNA sequence: TGTGCCAGCAGTAATGGACAGGGCACAGATACGCAGTATTTT. This translates into CASSNGQGTDTQYF.

This chain connects TRBV5-6 to TRBJ2-4; D is unclear. V lost 4 bases to trimming and J lost 7 bases, with 15 bases between them. The CDR3 is 14 residues long. Germline CDR1 SGHDT, CDR2 YYEEEE. The DNA for the CDR3 is TGTGCCAGCAGCGCTAACTGGGCTACCAACATTCAGTACTTC. Translating gives CASSANWATNIQYF.

V and J are TRBV9 and TRBJ1-4; 8 bases agree with TRBD1. The germline CDR1 and CDR2 sequences are SGDLS and YYNGEE. J lost 8 bases, V lost 0 bases, and 6 bases had no gene match. The CDR3 has 15 amino acids. Here the CDR3 reads CASSVGGQAGEKLFF. The CDR3 DNA reads TGTGCCAGCAGCGTAGGGGGACAGGCTGGCGAAAAACTGTTTTTT. Together with reference TRBV9 and TRBJ1-4, the CDR3 gives the full variable domain: DSGVTQTPKHLITATGQRVTLRCSPRSGDLSVYWYQQSLDQGLQFLIQYYNGEERAKGNILERFSAQQFPDLHSELNLSSLELGDSALYFCASSVGGQAGEKLFFGSGTQLSVL.

The genes are TRBV4-3 and TRBJ2-1, with 7 bases that match TRBD2. The CDR3 is 17 residues long. Germline V gene data show CDR1 as LGHNA and CDR2 as YSLEER. Trimming at V came to 0 bases and at J to 1 base, leaving 6 bases not matched to a gene. The CDR3 DNA follows: TGCGCCAGCAGCCAAGATGGCTCTAGCGGATCCTACAATGAGCAGTTCTTC. It yields the protein CASSQDGSSGSYNEQFF.

The J gene is TRBJ2-2, the V gene TRBV7-9, with D possibly TRBD1 on 6 matching bases. The CDR3 contains 16 residues. V gave up 1 base and J gave up 1 base, with 10 bases separating them. Germline V gene data show CDR1 as SEHNR and CDR2 as FQNEAQ (reference sequence). For the CDR3, the DNA is TGTGCCAGCAGCTTAGGGGACACCTGGAACACCGGGGAGCTGTTTTTT. Amino acid sequence: CASSLGDTWNTGELFF.

The J gene is TRBJ1-2, the V gene TRBV2; possibly TRBD1 for D (6 bases). The CDR3 runs to 18 residues. Germline V gives CDR1 SNHLY, CDR2 FYNNEI. The V gene lost 7 bases and the J gene lost 2 bases, with 26 bases spanning the gap. The CDR3 here is CASTLFGGGPTFNYGYTF. CDR3 sequence (DNA): TGTGCCAGCACCCTCTTTGGGGGGGGCCCCACCTTCAACTATGGCTACACCTTC.

The chain uses TRBV6-5 and TRBJ1-2, with D perhaps TRBD1 (5 bases). V lost 2 bases, J lost 4 bases, and 11 bases lay in between. This CDR3 region has 14 residues. Germline V gene data show CDR1 as MNHEY and CDR2 as SVGAGI. DNA of the CDR3: TGTGCCAGCAGTTACGGTCCAGGGCCCTATGGCTACACCTTC. It yields the protein CASSYGPGPYGYTF.

A remark on this clone: This CDR3 is also generated by other DNA sequences in the sample. V and J are TRBV18 and TRBJ2-5; 10 bases match TRBD2. J lost 6 bases, V lost 3 bases, and 13 bases had no gene match. The CDR3 loop spans 17 amino acids. Germline V CDR1 and CDR2: KGHSH, LQKENI. CDR3: CASSPLAQREGLKTQYF. In DNA form, the CDR3 reads TGTGCCAGCTCACCGCTGGCCCAGCGGGAGGGCCTGAAGACCCAGTACTTC.

Here the CDR3 reads CASSSTGTTLPSTGELFF. DNA of the CDR3: TGTGCCAGCAGCTCCACCGGGACTACCCTCCCCAGCACCGGGGAGCTGTTTTTT. The chain joins TRBV9 to TRBJ2-2; 7 positions match TRBD2. With 4 bases clipped from V and 4 bases from J, the junction kept 16 bases outside the gene matches. CDR3 length: 18 residues. The germline V gene encodes CDR1 SGDLS and CDR2 YYNGEE.

The gene calls are TRBV7-6 and TRBJ1-3; a possible D gene is TRBD1 (6 bases). V lost 1 base and J lost 4, with 14 bases in between. CDR1 and CDR2 from the germline V gene are SGHVS and FNYEAQ. This CDR3 spans 16 amino acids. DNA for the CDR3: TGTGCCAGCAGCTTAGACCCAGGGGCGCAAGGAAACACCATATATTTT. This codes for CASSLDPGAQGNTIYF.

This chain connects TRBV6-1 to TRBJ1-6; D not resolved. Looked up from germline, CDR1 is MNHNS and CDR2 is SASEGT. V lost 7 bases, J lost 10 bases, and 11 bases lay in between. The CDR3 sequence is 12 residues long. CDR3 loop: CASTLGRSPLHF. The CDR3 DNA is TGTGCCAGCACCTTGGGCAGATCACCCCTCCACTTT.